This is a list of T cell receptor beta chains from one sample in a study of human T cells and chemical hapten exposure. From the RACE reads, TCRdb called clonotypes with MiXCR, one entry per CDR3 protein. The data show 110,000 or so distinct CDR3 sequences, less than 45% seen once. The sequencing used whole blood, collected in connection with sensitization to the hapten diphenylcyclopropenone (DPC). Source of these receptors: a man aged 35 to 55 with alopecia areata. Some clones in this sample may be carry-over from other donors' samples. The CDR3 runs from the conserved cysteine through the conserved F or W. Each record gives: CDR3 DNA, CDR3 protein, J gene, clone size, V gene, D gene. A D gene is named only where the DNA matches it firmly. Not every row has a clone size; where given, it reads once, few, many or a size class.

cdr3_nt: TGCGCCAGCAGCTTGGAAGGGACAGGCCAAGAGACCCAGTACTTC; cdr3_aa: CASSLEGTGQETQYF; j_call: TRBJ2-5; clone_size: few; v_call: TRBV5-1; d_call: TRBD1
cdr3_nt: TGTGCCAGCACCCCCCTTAAAAACACCGGGGAGCTGTTTTTT; cdr3_aa: CASTPLKNTGELFF; j_call: TRBJ2-2; clone_size: NA; v_call: TRBV6-5; d_call: NA
cdr3_nt: TGTGCCAGCAGCTTAGCCAGCAGTGCGGCCCAGGCAGATACGCAGTATTTT; cdr3_aa: CASSLASSAAQADTQYF; j_call: TRBJ2-3; clone_size: NA; v_call: TRBV13; d_call: NA
cdr3_nt: TGTGCCAGCAGCCAAGATCGACAGGGAACAGATACGCAGTATTTT; cdr3_aa: CASSQDRQGTDTQYF; j_call: TRBJ2-3; clone_size: few; v_call: TRBV3-1; d_call: TRBD1
cdr3_nt: TGTGCCAGCAGTGAAGCTGGGACAGGGGGCGCAAGGGACATTCAGTACTTC; cdr3_aa: CASSEAGTGGARDIQYF; j_call: TRBJ2-4; clone_size: once; v_call: TRBV6-1; d_call: TRBD1
cdr3_nt: TGTGCCAGCAGTTTCCGCGCGAACACTGAAGCTTTCTTT; cdr3_aa: CASSFRANTEAFF; j_call: TRBJ1-1; clone_size: NA; v_call: TRBV28; d_call: NA
cdr3_nt: TGTGCCAGCAGCCAAGTTTTTTCGGGGCTAACTAAATTGGATACGCAGTATTTT; cdr3_aa: CASSQVFSGLTKLDTQYF; j_call: TRBJ2-3; clone_size: few; v_call: TRBV14; d_call: NA
cdr3_nt: TGTGCCAGCAGTTTAAAACCTAGCGGGAGGCCGTTCTTC; cdr3_aa: CASSLKPSGRPFF; j_call: TRBJ2-1; clone_size: few; v_call: TRBV28; d_call: TRBD2
cdr3_nt: TGTGCCAGCAGCTTAGGAGGGACTAGCGGGAGTAATAGGCAGTTCTTC; cdr3_aa: CASSLGGTSGSNRQFF; j_call: TRBJ2-1; clone_size: NA; v_call: TRBV7-2; d_call: TRBD2
cdr3_nt: TGCAGTGCCCTCGACACGGGCCCATCGGAGACCCAGTACTTC; cdr3_aa: CSALDTGPSETQYF; j_call: TRBJ2-5; clone_size: few; v_call: TRBV20-1; d_call: NA
cdr3_nt: TGCAGTGCTAGAGGGTACATGAGCTCCTACAATGAGCAGTTCTTC; cdr3_aa: CSARGYMSSYNEQFF; j_call: TRBJ2-1; clone_size: NA; v_call: TRBV20-1; d_call: NA
cdr3_nt: TGTGCCATCAGCTTCCTAGCGGGAGTACCTAACTCCTACGAGCAGTACTTC; cdr3_aa: CAISFLAGVPNSYEQYF; j_call: TRBJ2-7; clone_size: few; v_call: TRBV10-3; d_call: TRBD2
cdr3_nt: TGTGCCAGCAAAGGACTAGCGGACTCTGGGGCCAACGTCCTGACTTTC; cdr3_aa: CASKGLADSGANVLTF; j_call: TRBJ2-6; clone_size: NA; v_call: TRBV25-1; d_call: TRBD2
cdr3_nt: TGCGCCAGCAGCCAATTACTAGCGGGGACAGGCCACGAGCAGTACTTC; cdr3_aa: CASSQLLAGTGHEQYF; j_call: TRBJ2-7; clone_size: NA; v_call: TRBV4-3; d_call: TRBD2
cdr3_nt: TGTGCCAGCAGGGAATCCGGGAGGCGAGCTTTCTTT; cdr3_aa: CASRESGRRAFF; j_call: TRBJ1-1; clone_size: few; v_call: TRBV28; d_call: NA
cdr3_nt: TGTGCCAGCACCCCCACGTTGTTCAGCGGACAAGAGACCCAGTACTTC; cdr3_aa: CASTPTLFSGQETQYF; j_call: TRBJ2-5; clone_size: NA; v_call: TRBV5-8; d_call: NA